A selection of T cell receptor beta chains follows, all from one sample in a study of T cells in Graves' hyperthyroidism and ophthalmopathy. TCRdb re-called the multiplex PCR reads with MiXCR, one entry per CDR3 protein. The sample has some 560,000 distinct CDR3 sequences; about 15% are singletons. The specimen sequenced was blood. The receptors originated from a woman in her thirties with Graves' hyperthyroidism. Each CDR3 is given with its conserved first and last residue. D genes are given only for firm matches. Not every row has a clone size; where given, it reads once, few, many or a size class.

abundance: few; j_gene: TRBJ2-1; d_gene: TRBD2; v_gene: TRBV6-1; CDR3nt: TGTGCCAGCAGTCTTAGCGGGTCCTTTTACAATGAGCAGTTCTTC; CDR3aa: CASSLSGSFYNEQFF
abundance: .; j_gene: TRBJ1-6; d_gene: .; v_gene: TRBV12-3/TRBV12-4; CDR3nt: TGTGCCAGCAGTCCCCGTCCGGGGGGGGCGCAGTCACCCCTCCACTTT; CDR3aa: CASSPRPGGAQSPLHF
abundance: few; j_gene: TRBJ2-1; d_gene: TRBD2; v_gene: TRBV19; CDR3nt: TGTGCCAGTAGTATTTCGAGCGGGAACAATGAGCAGTTCTTC; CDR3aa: CASSISSGNNEQFF
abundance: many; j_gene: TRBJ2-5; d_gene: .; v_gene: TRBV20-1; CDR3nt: TGCAGTGCCCACCCAAGAAGGGGGGAGACCCAGTACTTC; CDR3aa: CSAHPRRGETQYF
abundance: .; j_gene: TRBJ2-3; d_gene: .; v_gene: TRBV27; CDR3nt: TGTGCCAGCAGTTTATCGCAAACTTTATCCGAGCAGTATTTT; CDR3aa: CASSLSQTLSEQYF
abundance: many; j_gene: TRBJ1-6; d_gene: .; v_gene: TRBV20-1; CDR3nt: TGCAGTGCTAGGACAGAGGGGTGGGATAATTCACCCCTCCACTTT; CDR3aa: CSARTEGWDNSPLHF
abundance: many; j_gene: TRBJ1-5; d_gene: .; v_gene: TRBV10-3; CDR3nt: TGTGCCATCAGTGAGCGGGGAAGCAATCAGCCCCAGCATTTT; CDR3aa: CAISERGSNQPQHF
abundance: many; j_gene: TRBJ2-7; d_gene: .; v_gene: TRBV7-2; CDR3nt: TGTGCCAGCAGCCACCGGGACCCGGCCCACGAGCAGTACTTC; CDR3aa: CASSHRDPAHEQYF
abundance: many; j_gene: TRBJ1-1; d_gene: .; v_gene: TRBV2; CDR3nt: TGTGCCAGCAGTGAGGATGAGGGGAAGGGTAACACTGAAGCTTTCTTT; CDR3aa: CASSEDEGKGNTEAFF
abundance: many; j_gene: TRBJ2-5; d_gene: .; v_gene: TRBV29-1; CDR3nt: TGCAGCGTTGAAGATCGGGAGACAGGGCAGTTCCAAGAGACCCAGTACTTC; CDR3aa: CSVEDRETGQFQETQYF
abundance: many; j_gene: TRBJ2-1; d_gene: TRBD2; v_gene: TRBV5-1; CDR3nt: TGCGCCAGCAGCTTGGCTTCAGGACTAGCGGAATCCTACAATGAGCAGTTCTTC; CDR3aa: CASSLASGLAESYNEQFF
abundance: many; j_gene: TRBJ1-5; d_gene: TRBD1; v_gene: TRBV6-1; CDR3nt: TGTGCCAGCAGTCAACGACAGGGGGTTAGCAATCAGCCCCAGCATTTT; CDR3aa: CASSQRQGVSNQPQHF
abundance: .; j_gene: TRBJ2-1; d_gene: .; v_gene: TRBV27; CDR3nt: TGTGCCACCCGGCCGTCCTCCTACAATGAGCAGTTCTTC; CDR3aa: CATRPSSYNEQFF
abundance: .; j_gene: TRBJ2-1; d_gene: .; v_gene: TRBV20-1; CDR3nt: TGCAGTGCTAGGGGCGGGACAATCAATGAGCAGTTCTTC; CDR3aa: CSARGGTINEQFF
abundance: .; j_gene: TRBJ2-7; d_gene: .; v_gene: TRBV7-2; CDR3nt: TGTGCCAGCAGCTTAGTGGGAGCAAGCGAGCAGTACTTC; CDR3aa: CASSLVGASEQYF
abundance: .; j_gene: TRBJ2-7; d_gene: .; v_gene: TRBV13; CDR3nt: TGTGCCAGCAGCCCCCCCCGGGAGAAAGCCTACGAGCAGTACTTC; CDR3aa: CASSPPREKAYEQYF
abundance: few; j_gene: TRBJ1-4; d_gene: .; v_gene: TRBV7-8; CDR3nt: TGTGCCAGCAGCTTATCGACGACCAGTGAAAAACTGTTTTTT; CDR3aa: CASSLSTTSEKLFF
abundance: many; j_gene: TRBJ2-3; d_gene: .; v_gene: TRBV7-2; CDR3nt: TGTGCCAGCAGCCCACGGACTACCGGTGATACGCAGTATTTT; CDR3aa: CASSPRTTGDTQYF
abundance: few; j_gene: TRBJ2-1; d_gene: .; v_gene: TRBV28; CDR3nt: TGTGCCAGCAGTTTACCAGGGTTGGACTACAATGAGCAGTTCTTC; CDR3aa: CASSLPGLDYNEQFF
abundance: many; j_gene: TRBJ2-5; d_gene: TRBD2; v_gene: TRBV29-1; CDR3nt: TGCAGCGTTGAAGGGGTTGTCGGGACTAGCGGGAGTCTCCGGGAGACCCAGTACTTC; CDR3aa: CSVEGVVGTSGSLRETQYF
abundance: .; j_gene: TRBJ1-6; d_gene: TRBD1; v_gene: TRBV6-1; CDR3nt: TGTGCCAGCAGGATTCAGGGGGGATCACCCCTCCACTTT; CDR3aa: CASRIQGGSPLHF
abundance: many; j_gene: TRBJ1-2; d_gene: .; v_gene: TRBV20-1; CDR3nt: TGCAGTGCTAGGGGAGGGCGCTCTAACTATGGCTACACCTTC; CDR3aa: CSARGGRSNYGYTF
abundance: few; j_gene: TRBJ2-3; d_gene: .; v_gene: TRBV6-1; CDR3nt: TGTGCCAGCAGTCCGACCTCCGGCGGCGCAGATACGCAGTATTTT; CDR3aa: CASSPTSGGADTQYF
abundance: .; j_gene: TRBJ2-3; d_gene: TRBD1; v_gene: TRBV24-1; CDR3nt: TGTGCCACCAGTGACTCCCGACAGGGTTCGGCAGATACGCAGTATTTT; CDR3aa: CATSDSRQGSADTQYF
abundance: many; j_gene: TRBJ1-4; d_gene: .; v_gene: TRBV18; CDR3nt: TGTGCCAGCTCACCACAGGGGACAACTAATGAAAAACTGTTTTTT; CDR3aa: CASSPQGTTNEKLFF
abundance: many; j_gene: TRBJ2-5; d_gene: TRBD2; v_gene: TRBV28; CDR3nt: TGTGCCAGCAGTTCACAACTAGCGGGAGGTGCGGAGACCCAGTACTTC; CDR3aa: CASSSQLAGGAETQYF
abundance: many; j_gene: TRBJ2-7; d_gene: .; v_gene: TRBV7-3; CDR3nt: TGTGCCAGCAGCCCCTTTGGGGCGCTAGGTTCGTCATCCGAGCAGTACTTC; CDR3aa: CASSPFGALGSSSEQYF
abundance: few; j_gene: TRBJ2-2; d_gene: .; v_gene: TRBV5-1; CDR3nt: TGCGCCAGCAGCTTGGTTTCCGGGAACGACGGGGAGCTGTTTTTT; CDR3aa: CASSLVSGNDGELFF
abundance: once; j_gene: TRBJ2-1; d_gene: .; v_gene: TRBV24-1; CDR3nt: TGTGCCACCAGCGCACCGCCGGGTGAGCAGTTCTTC; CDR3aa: CATSAPPGEQFF
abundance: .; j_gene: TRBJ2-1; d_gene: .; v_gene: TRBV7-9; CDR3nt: TGTGCCAGCTTAAAGGAGGCAGGCCAATCCTACAATGAGCAGTTCTTC; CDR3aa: CASLKEAGQSYNEQFF
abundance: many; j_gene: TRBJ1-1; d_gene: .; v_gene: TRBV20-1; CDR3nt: TGCAGTGCTCCCCCGTTCGGGCAATCGAACACTGAAGCTTTCTTT; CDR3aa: CSAPPFGQSNTEAFF
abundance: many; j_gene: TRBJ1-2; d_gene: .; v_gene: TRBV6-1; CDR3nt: TGTGCCAGCAGTGAAGTAGCGACAGATGGCTACACCTTC; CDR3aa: CASSEVATDGYTF
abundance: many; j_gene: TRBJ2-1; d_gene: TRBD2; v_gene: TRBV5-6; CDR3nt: TGTGCCAGCAGCAAACCCGTGAGCGGGAGGCTTGAGCAGTTCTTC; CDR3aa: CASSKPVSGRLEQFF
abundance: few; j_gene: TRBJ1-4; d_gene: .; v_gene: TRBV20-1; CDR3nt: TGCAGTACACACATCCCCCGGGACGGTTATGAAAAACTGTTTTTT; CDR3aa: CSTHIPRDGYEKLFF
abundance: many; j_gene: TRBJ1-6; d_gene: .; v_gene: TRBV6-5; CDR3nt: TGTGCCAGCAGTTACGTTGGAACGGATAATTCACCCCTCCACTTT; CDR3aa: CASSYVGTDNSPLHF
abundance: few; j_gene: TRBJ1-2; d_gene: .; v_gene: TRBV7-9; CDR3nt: TGTGCCAGCAGCTCGGGGTCCGCGGACACCTTACACTATGGCTACACCTTC; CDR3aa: CASSSGSADTLHYGYTF
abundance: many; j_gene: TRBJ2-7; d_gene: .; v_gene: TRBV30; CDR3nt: TGTGCCTGGAGTGGGACAGTGGCATACGAGCAGTACTTC; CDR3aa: CAWSGTVAYEQYF
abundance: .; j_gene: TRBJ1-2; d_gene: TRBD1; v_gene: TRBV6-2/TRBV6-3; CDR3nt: TGTGCCAGCAGTTACTCGGGCAGGGGGCATCAAGGCTACACCTTC; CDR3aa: CASSYSGRGHQGYTF
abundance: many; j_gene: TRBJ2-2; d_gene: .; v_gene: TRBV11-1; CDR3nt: TGTGCCAGCAGCCTCCAGCTAGGGGGCACCGGGGAGCTGTTTTTT; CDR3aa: CASSLQLGGTGELFF
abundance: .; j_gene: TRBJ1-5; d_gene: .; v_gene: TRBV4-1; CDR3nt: TGCGCCAGCAGCCAAGATGTGGGGCGCGGGTTCAATCAGCCCCAGCATTTT; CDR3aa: CASSQDVGRGFNQPQHF
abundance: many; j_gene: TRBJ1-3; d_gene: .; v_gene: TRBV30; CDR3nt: TGTGCCTGGGCTACGCAGGGAAGGGACACCATATATTTT; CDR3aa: CAWATQGRDTIYF